The 24 T cell receptor beta chains below come from one sample, sequenced in a study of CD8 T cells in ankylosing spondylitis. A single record per CDR3 protein comes from TCRdb applying MiXCR to the 5' RACE reads. The table shows about 100,000 distinct CDR3 sequences, with around 10% occurring only once. Input material: blood, either unsorted or a sorted T cell fraction (not recorded which). These receptors were collected from a male donor with ankylosing spondylitis or in good health (not recorded which).

This clonotype was counted at least ten times. The chain carries TRBV6-5 and TRBJ2-7, with 7 bases identical to TRBD1. The germline V gene encodes CDR1 MNHEY and CDR2 SVGAGI. The V and J ends lost 2 bases and 7 bases, in that order; junction bases with no gene match: 8. This CDR3 is built from 14 residues. CDR3 nucleotide sequence: TGTGCCAGCAGTTACGGGGGACAGCAGAGAGAGCAGTACTTC. It yields the protein CASSYGGQQREQYF.

This clonotype appeared many times. This chain connects TRBV24-1 to TRBJ2-4; no reliable D call. Germline CDR1 reads KGHDR; CDR2 reads SFDVKD. This CDR3 has 14 amino acids. V shed 5 bases and J shed 6 bases, with 13 bases lying between them. CDR3 region: CATSGVGPANIQYF. CDR3 DNA: TGTGCCACCAGTGGAGTTGGACCTGCAAACATTCAGTACTTC.

In its sample, this clonotype was seen a few times. A much larger clone lies one base from this, so it may be a read error. The CDR3 region has the DNA TGTGCCAGCGCCCCTACTAGCGGGGCACGGGAGACCCAGTACTTC. Translation: CASAPTSGARETQYF. The chain couples TRBV12-3 or TRBV12-4 to TRBJ2-5, with TRBD2 matching over 10 bases. The V segment lost 8 bases and the J segment 5 bases; nucleotides outside the gene matches: 11. This CDR3 is 15 amino acids long.

This clonotype was observed at least ten times. The chain employs TRBV5-1 and TRBJ2-7; TRBD1 aligns across 7 bases. The CDR3 has 14 residues. Germline V lookup: CDR1 SGHRS, CDR2 YFSETQ. With V trimmed by 4 bases and J by 1 base, 5 bases remained unmatched. As DNA, the CDR3 is TGCGCCAGCAGCCCGACAGGGCGATCCTACGAGCAGTACTTC. Protein sequence: CASSPTGRSYEQYF. The variable domain in full, completed from reference TRBV5-1 and TRBJ2-7, reads KAGVTQTPRYLIKTRGQQVTLSCSPISGHRSVSWYQQTPGQGLQFLFEYFSETQRNKGNFPGRFSGRQFSNSRSEMNVSTLELGDSALYLCASSPTGRSYEQYFGPGTRLTVT.

This clonotype was picked up many times. The J gene is TRBJ2-2, the V gene TRBV15; D possibly corresponds to TRBD2 (6 bases). The CDR3 consists of 16 residues. The germline gives CDR1 LNHNV, CDR2 YYDKDF (reference sequence). Trimming cost V 1 base and J 1 base, with 10 bases left between them. CDR3 DNA: TGTGCCACCAGCAGAGGGATTAGCGGGAACACCGGGGAGCTGTTTTTT. Its translation: CATSRGISGNTGELFF.

This clonotype was observed at least ten times. This rearrangement joins TRBV6-6 to TRBJ2-7, with D perhaps assigned TRBD1 or TRBD2 (5 bases each). There are 13 residues in the CDR3. Germline V gives CDR1 MNHNY, CDR2 SVGAGI (reference sequence). Trimming stripped 8 bases from V and 2 bases from J, with 13 bases between. The CDR3 bases are TGTGCCAGCTCCGGGACGGCCCCCTACGAGCAGTACTTC. Its translation is CASSGTAPYEQYF.

J is TRBJ2-2 and V is TRBV5-1; 9 bases fit TRBD1. Losses at the gene ends were 3 bases for V and 4 bases for J; bases not matched to a gene: 1. Germline V gene sequence: CDR1 SGHRS, CDR2 YFSETQ. The CDR3 has 14 amino acids. The CDR3 region is CASSWGQGTGELFF. CDR3 nucleotides: TGCGCCAGCAGCTGGGGACAGGGCACCGGGGAGCTGTTTTTT.

This clonotype was recorded many times. The J gene is TRBJ1-2, the V gene TRBV7-9; D call uncertain. The CDR3 length is 12 residues. CDR1 and CDR2 (germline): SEHNR, FQNEAQ (reference sequence). Trimming removed 3 bases at V and 6 bases at J, with 8 bases between. CDR3 amino acids: CASSFSPDGYTF. CDR3 in DNA: TGTGCCAGCAGCTTCTCGCCGGATGGCTACACCTTC.

This clonotype came up many times. This chain connects TRBV11-2 to TRBJ2-5; perhaps TRBD1 as D (5 bases). CDR3 length: 15 amino acids. Germline V lookup: CDR1 SGHAT, CDR2 FQNNGV. V lost 3 bases to trimming and J lost 0 bases, with 11 bases between them. The DNA for the CDR3 is TGTGCCAGCAGCTTCTTACAGGCGAACCAAGAGACCCAGTACTTC. This codes for CASSFLQANQETQYF.

The chain recombines TRBV14 with TRBJ2-5, with a weak D call TRBD1 (5 bases). Germline CDR1 SGHDN, CDR2 FVKESK. The CDR3 is 17 amino acids. Trimming removed 1 base from V and 2 bases from J, with 17 bases in between. The CDR3 loop is CASSQVQASYFQETQYF. Written as DNA, the CDR3 is TGTGCCAGCAGCCAAGTACAGGCATCCTACTTTCAAGAGACCCAGTACTTC.

In this sample, this clonotype turned up many times. The chain uses TRBV27 and TRBJ2-7; 10 bases match TRBD1. The CDR3 loop spans 16 amino acids. The V gene's germline CDR1 is MNHEY and CDR2 SMNVEV (reference sequence). V shed 4 bases and J 1 base; nucleotides not matched to a gene: 7. The CDR3 DNA follows: TGTGCCAGCAGTTCTCTGGGGACAGGGGTTTCCTACGAGCAGTACTTC. Its protein is CASSSLGTGVSYEQYF.

V is TRBV7-2 and J is TRBJ2-6; either TRBD1 or TRBD2 may fit D (5 bases each). The CDR3 is 16 amino acids. Trimming shortened V by 0 bases and J by 3 bases, and 9 bases separated the two germline ends. Germline assignment: CDR1 SGHTA and CDR2 FQGNSA. The CDR3: CASSLAGVGGANVLTF. The CDR3 DNA reads as TGTGCCAGCAGCTTAGCGGGGGTAGGTGGGGCCAACGTCCTGACTTTC.

The table lists this clonotype with many counts. The chain links TRBV12-3 or TRBV12-4 to TRBJ1-6; D is possibly TRBD1 (5 bases). Trimming cost V 5 bases and J 13 bases, with 18 bases left between them. The CDR3 is made up of 14 amino acids. For the CDR3, the DNA is TGTGCCAGCAGTCGGATTGGGGCCCGCGATCCCCTCCACTTT. Protein: CASSRIGARDPLHF.

The table lists this clonotype with many counts. The chain combines TRBV29-1 with TRBJ1-5; no firm D call. V gave up 3 bases and J gave up 4 bases, with 7 bases separating them. Germline CDR1 is SQVTM and CDR2 is ANQGSEA. The CDR3 runs 12 residues. The CDR3 spells CSVEVVNQPQHF. CDR3 bases: TGCAGCGTTGAGGTTGTAAATCAGCCCCAGCATTTT.

This clonotype appeared many times. The V call is TRBV20-1, the J call TRBJ2-4, with 14 positions matching TRBD2. V lost 6 bases and J lost 6; bases outside the gene matches: 19. CDR3 length equals 19 residues. CDR1 is DFQATT, CDR2 SNEGSKA, per germline (reference sequence). The CDR3 region is CSAINFEEPGLAGVNIQYF. Written as DNA, the CDR3 is TGCAGTGCCATCAATTTCGAAGAACCGGGACTAGCGGGGGTAAACATTCAGTACTTC.

This clonotype was counted at least ten times. This sequence joins TRBV25-1 and TRBJ2-5, with a tentative D call TRBD1 (6 bases). The germline V gene encodes CDR1 MGHDK and CDR2 SYGVNS. Trimming removed 6 bases at V and 3 bases at J, with 14 bases between. The CDR3 spans 14 residues. The CDR3 DNA follows: TGTGCCAGCAGCACAGGGCGGGTCAAAGAGACCCAGTACTTC. It encodes CASSTGRVKETQYF.

At least ten counts were recorded for this clonotype. This sequence joins TRBV2 and TRBJ2-1; D tentatively reads TRBD1 or TRBD2 (5 bases each). This CDR3 spans 13 amino acids. V was cut by 10 bases and J by 7 bases, with 17 bases left in between. CDR1 and CDR2 (germline): SNHLY, FYNNEI. The DNA of the CDR3 is TGTGCCACCCGTCTGGGGGTTTCTAATGAGCAGTTCTTC. Protein product: CATRLGVSNEQFF.

This clonotype has just a few counts. The CDR3 DNA follows: TGTGCCAGCAGTTCCCTTATCGCAATGAACACTGAAGCTTTCTTT. This codes for CASSSLIAMNTEAFF. The chain joins TRBV28 to TRBJ1-1, with D unclear. The CDR3 totals 15 residues. The V end lost 4 bases, the J end lost 0 bases, and 12 bases lay between the germline ends. CDR1 and CDR2 from the germline V gene are MDHEN and SYDVKM. Full variable domain (rest looked up from reference TRBV28 and TRBJ1-1): DVKVTQSSRYLVKRTGEKVFLECVQDMDHENMFWYRQDPGLGLRLIYFSYDVKMKEKGDIPEGYSVSREKKERFSLILESASTNQTSMYLCASSSLIAMNTEAFFGQGTRLTVV.

In this sample, this clonotype turned up many times. The chain recombines TRBV12-3 or TRBV12-4 with TRBJ1-1; D unresolved. V was clipped by 2 bases and J by 2 bases, with 6 bases between them. The CDR3 sequence is 13 residues long. CDR3 sequence: CASSLTENTEAFF. The CDR3 DNA is TGTGCCAGCAGTTTAACTGAAAACACTGAAGCTTTCTTT.

This clonotype was counted many times. The rearrangement links TRBV5-1 to TRBJ2-3, with a tentative D call TRBD2 (5 bases). CDR1 and CDR2 (germline): SGHRS, YFSETQ. With 4 bases removed from V and 5 bases from J, the gap between germline ends came to 17 bases. The CDR3 contains 15 residues. CDR3 DNA: TGCGCCAGCAGCGGGCAGCCGGGGTCAGGAGATACGCAGTATTTT. Its protein product is CASSGQPGSGDTQYF.

This clonotype was detected ten times or more. The J gene is TRBJ2-7, the V gene TRBV11-1, with D perhaps TRBD2 (5 bases). The CDR3 totals 14 residues. The V end lost 5 bases, the J end lost 3 bases, and 14 bases lay between the germline ends. CDR1 is SGHAT and CDR2 is FQDESV in the germline V gene (reference sequence). For the CDR3, the DNA is TGTGCCAGCAGCCCCATTTACCGGGGCTACGAGCAGTACTTC. This codes for CASSPIYRGYEQYF.

This clonotype was seen a few times. V is TRBV7-2 and J is TRBJ2-3; a possible D gene is TRBD2 (7 bases). Germline V CDR1 and CDR2: SGHTA, FQGNSA. This CDR3 has 16 residues. The V and J ends lost 5 bases and 2 bases respectively, with 17 bases between them. The CDR3 sequence is CASSLKGGGLTDTQYF. The CDR3 coding sequence is TGTGCCAGCAGCCTAAAAGGCGGGGGCCTCACAGATACGCAGTATTTT.

Ten or more counts support this clonotype. The J gene is TRBJ2-1, the V gene TRBV5-6, with a weak D call TRBD2 (6 bases). With 4 bases removed from V and 8 bases from J, the gap between germline ends came to 16 bases. Germline assignment: CDR1 SGHDT and CDR2 YYEEEE. The CDR3 loop spans 14 amino acids. The CDR3 DNA reads TGTGCCAGCAGCCGACGGACTACCTCCTATGAGCAGTTCTTC. Translating gives CASSRRTTSYEQFF.

The CDR3 nucleotides are TGCAGCGTAGCCCTGGGAGGCCAAGAGACCCAGTACTTC. Translation gives CSVALGGQETQYF. The chain combines TRBV29-1 with TRBJ2-5; TRBD2 is a possible D gene (6 bases). The CDR3 covers 13 residues. Germline V gene lookup returns CDR1 SQVTM and CDR2 ANQGSEA. Trimming shortened V by 6 bases and J by 1 base, and 12 bases separated the two germline ends.